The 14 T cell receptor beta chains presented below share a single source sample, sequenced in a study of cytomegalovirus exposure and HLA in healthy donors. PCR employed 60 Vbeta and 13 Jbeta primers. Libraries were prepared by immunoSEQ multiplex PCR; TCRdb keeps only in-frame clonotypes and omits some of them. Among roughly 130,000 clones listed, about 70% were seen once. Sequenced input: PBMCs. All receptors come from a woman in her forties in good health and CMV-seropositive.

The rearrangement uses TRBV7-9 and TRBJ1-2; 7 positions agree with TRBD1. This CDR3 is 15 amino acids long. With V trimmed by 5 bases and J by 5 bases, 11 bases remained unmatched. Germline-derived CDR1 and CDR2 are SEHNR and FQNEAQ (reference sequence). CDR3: CASSANRGLGYGYTF. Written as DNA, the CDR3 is TGTGCCAGCAGCGCTAACAGGGGTCTTGGGTATGGCTACACCTTC. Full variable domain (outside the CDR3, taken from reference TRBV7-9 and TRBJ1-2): DTGVSQNPRHKITKRGQNVTFRCDPISEHNRLYWYRQTLGQGPEFLTYFQNEAQLEKSRLLSDRFSAERPKGSFSTLEIQRTEQGDSAMYLCASSANRGLGYGYTFGSGTRLTVV.

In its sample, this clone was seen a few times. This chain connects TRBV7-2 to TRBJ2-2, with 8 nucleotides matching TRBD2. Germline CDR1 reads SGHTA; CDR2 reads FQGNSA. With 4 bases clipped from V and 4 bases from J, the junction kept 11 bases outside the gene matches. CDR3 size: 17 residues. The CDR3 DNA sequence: TGTGCCAGCAGCTACCGTAGCGGGACCTTGGGCACCGGGGAGCTGTTTTTT. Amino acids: CASSYRSGTLGTGELFF.

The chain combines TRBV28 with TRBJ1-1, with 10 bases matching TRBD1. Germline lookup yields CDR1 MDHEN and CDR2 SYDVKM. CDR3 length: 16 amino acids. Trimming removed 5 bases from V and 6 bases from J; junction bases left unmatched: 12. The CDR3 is CASSTTGGAGRAEAFF. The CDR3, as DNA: TGTGCCAGCAGTACGACAGGGGGCGCCGGGAGGGCTGAAGCTTTCTTT.

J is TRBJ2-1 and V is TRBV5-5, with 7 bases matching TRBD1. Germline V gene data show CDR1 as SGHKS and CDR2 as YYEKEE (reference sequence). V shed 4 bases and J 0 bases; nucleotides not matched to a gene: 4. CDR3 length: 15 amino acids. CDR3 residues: CASSPGQSSYNEQFF. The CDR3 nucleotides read TGTGCCAGCAGCCCGGGACAGAGCTCCTACAATGAGCAGTTCTTC.

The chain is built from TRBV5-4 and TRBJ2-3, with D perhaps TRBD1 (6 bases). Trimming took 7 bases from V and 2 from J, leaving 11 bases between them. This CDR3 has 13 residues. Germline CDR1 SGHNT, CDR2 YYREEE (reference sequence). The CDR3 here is CASSAGDTDTQYF. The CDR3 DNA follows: TGTGCCAGCTCGGCAGGGGACACAGATACGCAGTATTTT.

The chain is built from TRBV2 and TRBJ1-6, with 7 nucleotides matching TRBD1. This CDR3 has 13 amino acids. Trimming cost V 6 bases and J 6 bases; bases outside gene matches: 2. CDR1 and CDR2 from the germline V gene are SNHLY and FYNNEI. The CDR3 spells CASRGQPNSPLHF. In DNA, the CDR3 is TGTGCCAGCAGGGGACAGCCTAATTCACCCCTCCACTTT.

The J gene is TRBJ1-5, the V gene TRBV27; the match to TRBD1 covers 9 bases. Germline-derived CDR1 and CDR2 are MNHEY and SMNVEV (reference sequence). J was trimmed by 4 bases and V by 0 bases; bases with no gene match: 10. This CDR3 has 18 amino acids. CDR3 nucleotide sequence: TGTGCCAGCAGTTTATCCTGGGCGGGACAGGGTACTAATCAGCCCCAGCATTTT. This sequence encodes CASSLSWAGQGTNQPQHF.

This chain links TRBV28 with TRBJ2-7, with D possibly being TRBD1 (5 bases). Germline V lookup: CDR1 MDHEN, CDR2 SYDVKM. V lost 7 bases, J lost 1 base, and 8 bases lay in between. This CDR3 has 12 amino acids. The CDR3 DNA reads TGTGCCAGCATGCAGGGTTCCTACGAGCAGTACTTC. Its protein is CASMQGSYEQYF.

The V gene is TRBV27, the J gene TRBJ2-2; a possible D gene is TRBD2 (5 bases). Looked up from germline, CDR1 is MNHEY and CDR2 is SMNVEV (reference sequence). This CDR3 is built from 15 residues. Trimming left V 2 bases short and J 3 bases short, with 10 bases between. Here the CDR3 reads CASSLTLAYTGELFF. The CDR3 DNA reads TGTGCCAGCAGTTTAACGCTAGCTTACACCGGGGAGCTGTTTTTT.

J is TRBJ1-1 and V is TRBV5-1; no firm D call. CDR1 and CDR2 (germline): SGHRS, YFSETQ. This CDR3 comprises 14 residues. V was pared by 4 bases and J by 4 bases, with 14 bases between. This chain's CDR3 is CASSRGLRGTEAFF. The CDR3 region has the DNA TGCGCCAGCAGCCGCGGACTGCGGGGCACTGAAGCTTTCTTT.

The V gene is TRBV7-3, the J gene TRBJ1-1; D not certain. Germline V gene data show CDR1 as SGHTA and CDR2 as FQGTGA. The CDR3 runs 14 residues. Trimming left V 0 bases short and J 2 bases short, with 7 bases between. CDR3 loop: CASSLTAVNTEAFF. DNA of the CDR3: TGTGCCAGCAGCTTAACAGCGGTAAACACTGAAGCTTTCTTT.

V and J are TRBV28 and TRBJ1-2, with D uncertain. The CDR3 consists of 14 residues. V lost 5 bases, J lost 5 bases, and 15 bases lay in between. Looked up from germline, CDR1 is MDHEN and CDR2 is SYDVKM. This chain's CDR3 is CASSVQRETYGYTF. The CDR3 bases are TGTGCCAGCAGTGTACAGAGGGAGACGTATGGCTACACCTTC.

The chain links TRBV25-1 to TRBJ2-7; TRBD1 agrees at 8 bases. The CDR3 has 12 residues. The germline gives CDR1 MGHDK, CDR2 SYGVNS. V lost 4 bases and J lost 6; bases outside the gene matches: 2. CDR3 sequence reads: CASSGGTGEQYF. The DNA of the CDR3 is TGTGCCAGCAGTGGGGGGACAGGCGAGCAGTACTTC.

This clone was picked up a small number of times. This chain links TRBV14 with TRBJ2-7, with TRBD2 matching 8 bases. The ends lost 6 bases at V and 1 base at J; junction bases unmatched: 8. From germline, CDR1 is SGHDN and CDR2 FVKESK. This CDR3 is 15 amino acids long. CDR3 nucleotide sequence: TGTGCCAGCAGTTTTTACCCTAGCGGGTCCTACGAGCAGTACTTC. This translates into CASSFYPSGSYEQYF.